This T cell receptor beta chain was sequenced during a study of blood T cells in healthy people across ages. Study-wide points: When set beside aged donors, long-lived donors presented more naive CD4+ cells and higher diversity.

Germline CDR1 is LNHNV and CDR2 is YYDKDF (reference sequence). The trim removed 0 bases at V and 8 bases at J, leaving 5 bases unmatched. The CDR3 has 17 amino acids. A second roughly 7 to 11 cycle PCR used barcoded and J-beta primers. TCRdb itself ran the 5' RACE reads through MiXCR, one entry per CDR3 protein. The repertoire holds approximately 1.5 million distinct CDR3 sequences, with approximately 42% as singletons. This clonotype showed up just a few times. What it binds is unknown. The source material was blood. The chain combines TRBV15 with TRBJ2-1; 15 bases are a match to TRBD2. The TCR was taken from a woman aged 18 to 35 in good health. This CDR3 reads CATSRDIGTSGRHEQFF. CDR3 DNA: TGTGCCACCAGCAGAGATATTGGGACTAGCGGGAGGCATGAGCAGTTCTTC.